This T cell receptor (beta chain) was recovered during a study of memory CD4+ T cells and cytomegalovirus serostatus. Single viable CD3+CD4+CD8-CD45RO+ cells were sorted as the memory CD4+ T cells. This CDR3 comprises 17 residues. V was trimmed by 5 bases and J by 5 bases, leaving 24 bases between them. Looked up from germline, CDR1 is ENHRY and CDR2 is SYGVKD. In the authors' methods: Out-of-frame sequences were removed, leaving roughly 2.1 million distinct TCRbeta sequences. This table comes from immunoSEQ multiplex PCR, and its TCRdb copy is limited to in-frame clones, with some not included. The DNA gave D and trimming, while V, J and clone size come from that table. The profile covers under 75,000 clones, with 80% appearing a single time and 0.5% to 0.6% taken by the ten largest. This clone was detected only a few times.

The clonotype comes from an adult in good health and CMV-seronegative. Some clones in this sample may be carry-over from other donors' samples. Material: memory CD4+ T cells from blood. This chain joins TRBV10-3 and TRBJ1-2; D is undetermined. The CDR3 sequence: CAISSPGFSPLEYGYTF. The CDR3, as DNA: TGTGCCATCAGTTCTCCGGGCTTCTCCCCCCTGGAGTATGGCTACACCTTC.